This is a list of T cell receptor beta chains from one sample in a study of T cell responses to AZD1222 COVID-19 vaccine. The repertoire was sequenced with immunoSEQ multiplex PCR; TCRdb's copy has only in-frame clones and lacks some. Counted here are 52,000 or so clones, about 88% occurring once; the ten biggest clones make up over 25%. Sequencing used peripheral blood, obtained on day 0 of AZD1222 vaccination. These TCRs come from an adult in good health. Both conserved end residues are part of each CDR3. The order of the fields is V gene, D gene, J gene, clone size, CDR3 protein, CDR3 DNA. D genes are given only for firm matches. Clone size is shown for a subset of rows, as once, few, many or a class of expanded clone.

TRBV5-1	TRBD2	TRBJ2-5	NA	CASSPPTSGSFETQYF	TGCGCCAGCAGCCCTCCGACTAGCGGGAGTTTTGAGACCCAGTACTTC
TRBV6-5	TRBD1	TRBJ1-3	NA	CASSLGTVSGNTIYF	TGTGCCAGCAGCCTCGGGACAGTCTCCGGAAACACCATATATTTT
TRBV2	TRBD1	TRBJ2-7	NA	CATRQGLSYEQYF	TGTGCCACCCGACAGGGGTTGTCCTACGAGCAGTACTTC
TRBV2	NA	TRBJ2-3	NA	CASSEALAFTQYF	TGTGCCAGCAGTGAAGCGCTTGCGTTTACGCAGTATTTT
TRBV6-5	NA	TRBJ1-6	NA	CASSYEYPNSPLHF	TGTGCCAGCAGTTACGAATATCCAAATTCACCCCTCCACTTT
TRBV7-2	NA	TRBJ1-2	NA	CASSLDKGISYTF	TGTGCCAGCAGCTTAGATAAGGGAATCAGCTACACCTTC
TRBV20-1	TRBD2	TRBJ2-1	once	CSASGLAETPSYNEQFF	TGCAGTGCTAGTGGACTAGCGGAAACGCCCTCCTACAATGAGCAGTTCTTC
TRBV5-4	NA	TRBJ2-7	NA	CASSDITVPYEQYF	TGTGCCAGCAGCGACATCACTGTCCCCTACGAGCAGTACTTC
TRBV4-1	NA	TRBJ1-5	NA	CASSQALQGRGQPQHF	TGCGCCAGCAGCCAAGCACTACAGGGAAGGGGTCAGCCCCAGCATTTT
TRBV12-3/TRBV12-4	NA	TRBJ2-3	NA	CASSTGNTDTQYF	TGTGCCAGCAGTACAGGGAACACAGATACGCAGTATTTT
TRBV24-1	TRBD1	TRBJ1-1	NA	CATRTGVDTEAFF	TGTGCCACCAGAACAGGGGTGGACACTGAAGCTTTCTTT
TRBV6-6	NA	TRBJ1-1	NA	CASGGGTEAFF	TGTGCCAGCGGGGGGGGAACTGAAGCTTTCTTT
TRBV12-3/TRBV12-4	NA	TRBJ1-1	NA	CASSLGESTEAFF	TGTGCCAGCAGTTTAGGGGAGTCAACTGAAGCTTTCTTT
TRBV28	NA	TRBJ1-1	NA	CASSLRAVAFF	TGTGCCAGCAGTTTGAGGGCTGTAGCTTTCTTT
TRBV11-3	NA	TRBJ2-1	NA	CASSLEAGGYNEQFF	TGTGCCAGCAGCTTAGAGGCAGGGGGGTACAATGAGCAGTTCTTC
TRBV7-9	NA	TRBJ1-2	NA	CASSLGGESDGYTF	TGTGCCAGCAGCTTAGGCGGGGAGAGTGATGGCTACACCTTC
TRBV5-1	NA	TRBJ2-5	NA	CASSLNRQETQYF	TGCGCCAGCAGCTTAAACAGACAAGAGACCCAGTACTTC
TRBV6-4	NA	TRBJ2-2	NA	CASRGGTEPTGELFF	TGTGCCAGCAGAGGCGGGACAGAACCCACCGGGGAGCTGTTTTTT
TRBV27	TRBD2	TRBJ2-1	NA	CASSLPKLAGGPHEQFF	TGTGCCAGCAGTTTACCCAAACTAGCGGGAGGGCCGCATGAGCAGTTCTTC
TRBV19	TRBD2	TRBJ2-3	NA	CASNPSGSLADTQYF	TGTGCCAGTAACCCGAGCGGGAGCTTAGCAGATACGCAGTATTTT
TRBV27	NA	TRBJ2-2	NA	CASSLKGAGTGELFF	TGTGCCAGCAGTTTAAAGGGGGCGGGGACCGGGGAGCTGTTTTTT
TRBV11-1	TRBD2	TRBJ2-7	NA	CASSVTSGSGEQYF	TGTGCCAGCAGCGTTACTAGCGGGAGCGGTGAGCAGTACTTC
TRBV5-5	NA	TRBJ2-2	NA	CASSFLDSFTGELFF	TGTGCCAGCAGCTTTTTGGACAGCTTCACCGGGGAGCTGTTTTTT
TRBV19	NA	TRBJ1-6	NA	CASNPEYNSPLHF	TGTGCCAGTAACCCGGAATATAATTCACCCCTCCACTTT
TRBV5-4	TRBD1	TRBJ1-4	NA	CASSSGTGLATNEKLFF	TGTGCCAGCAGTTCCGGGACAGGGCTTGCAACTAATGAAAAACTGTTTTTT
TRBV20-1	NA	TRBJ2-3	NA	CSAPIQASQYF	TGCAGTGCACCAATACAAGCCTCGCAGTATTTT
TRBV6-5	TRBD1	TRBJ2-1	NA	CPSRDDRGGDEQFF	TGTCCCAGCAGAGACGACAGGGGGGGCGATGAGCAGTTCTTC
TRBV4-3	TRBD2	TRBJ2-7	once	CASSQESTSRAHEQYF	TGCGCCAGCAGCCAAGAATCGACTAGCAGAGCCCACGAGCAGTACTTC
TRBV30	NA	TRBJ1-1	NA	CAWSVRRLATEAFF	TGTGCCTGGAGTGTACGGCGTCTGGCCACTGAAGCTTTCTTT
TRBV7-7	TRBD2	TRBJ2-3	NA	CASSLRPGLSTDTQYF	TGTGCCAGCAGCTTAAGGCCGGGACTAAGCACAGATACGCAGTATTTT
TRBV28	TRBD2	TRBJ2-5	once	CATYPVGTSGRGETQYF	TGTGCCACCTACCCCGTTGGGACTAGCGGGAGGGGGGAGACCCAGTACTTC
TRBV30	TRBD2	TRBJ2-5	few	CALDSGGETQYF	TGTGCCTTAGATAGCGGGGGAGAGACCCAGTACTTC
TRBV7-2	TRBD2	TRBJ2-7	NA	CASSFRGGAGEPYEQYF	TGTGCCAGCAGCTTTCGAGGGGGAGCGGGAGAACCCTACGAGCAGTACTTC
TRBV7-2	NA	TRBJ2-3	NA	CASSSRITSTDTQYF	TGTGCCAGCAGCTCCCGAATAACGAGCACAGATACGCAGTATTTT
TRBV6-5	NA	TRBJ2-5	NA	CASRYQATTRWETQYF	TGTGCCAGCAGATACCAGGCGACCACGAGGTGGGAGACCCAGTACTTC
TRBV9	TRBD2	TRBJ2-7	NA	CASSVDLAGGYEQYF	TGTGCCAGCAGCGTAGACTTAGCGGGAGGTTACGAGCAGTACTTC
TRBV24-1	TRBD2	TRBJ2-2	few	CATSDPGGGTGELFF	TGTGCCACCAGTGACCCCGGGGGGGGGACCGGGGAGCTGTTTTTT
TRBV6-6	NA	TRBJ1-3	NA	CASSYSRGLTGNTIYF	TGTGCCAGCAGTTACTCGAGAGGGCTCACTGGAAACACCATATATTTT
TRBV18	TRBD1	TRBJ1-1	NA	CASSPGRRNRGEAFF	TGTGCCAGCTCACCAGGTAGACGAAACAGGGGTGAAGCTTTCTTT
TRBV7-8	TRBD2	TRBJ2-3	few	CASSLARLALSTDTQYF	TGTGCCAGCAGCTTAGCCAGACTAGCGCTGAGCACAGATACGCAGTATTTT
TRBV7-3	NA	TRBJ2-2	NA	CASSTGQNTGELFF	TGTGCCAGCAGCACGGGACAGAACACCGGGGAGCTGTTTTTT
TRBV5-1	NA	TRBJ2-1	NA	CASSLAESSYNEQFF	TGCGCCAGCAGCTTAGCGGAGAGCTCCTACAATGAGCAGTTCTTC
TRBV9	NA	TRBJ2-2	few	CASSVDQPNTGELFF	TGTGCCAGCAGCGTAGACCAACCGAACACCGGGGAGCTGTTTTTT
TRBV6-5	TRBD2	TRBJ2-7	NA	CASRPGVGTSGEQYF	TGTGCCAGCAGACCCGGGGTGGGGACTAGCGGGGAGCAGTACTTC
TRBV29-1	TRBD2	TRBJ2-1	once	CSADGLAGDYNEQFF	TGCAGCGCTGACGGACTAGCGGGGGACTACAATGAGCAGTTCTTC
TRBV6-4	NA	TRBJ2-2	once	CASSVDVSGELFF	TGTGCCAGCAGTGTAGACGTTTCCGGGGAGCTGTTTTTT
TRBV28	NA	TRBJ2-1	NA	CASSFSSRGLGEQFF	TGTGCCAGCAGTTTCAGCAGCCGGGGACTTGGTGAGCAGTTCTTC
TRBV6-2/TRBV6-3	NA	TRBJ1-3	NA	CASSASGERNTIYF	TGTGCCAGCAGCGCCAGTGGTGAACGAAACACCATATATTTT
TRBV28	NA	TRBJ1-2	NA	CASSPLLQGYGYTF	TGTGCCAGCAGTCCACTTTTACAGGGCTATGGCTACACCTTC
TRBV6-5	NA	TRBJ2-1	NA	CASSPRTYNEQFF	TGTGCCAGCAGCCCGAGAACCTACAATGAGCAGTTCTTC
TRBV18	TRBD1	TRBJ1-2	NA	CASSPRDSYGYTF	TGTGCCAGCTCACCCCGGGACAGCTATGGCTACACCTTC
TRBV11-2	NA	TRBJ1-1	NA	CASSPTRGAEAFF	TGTGCCAGCAGCCCAACAAGAGGCGCTGAAGCTTTCTTT